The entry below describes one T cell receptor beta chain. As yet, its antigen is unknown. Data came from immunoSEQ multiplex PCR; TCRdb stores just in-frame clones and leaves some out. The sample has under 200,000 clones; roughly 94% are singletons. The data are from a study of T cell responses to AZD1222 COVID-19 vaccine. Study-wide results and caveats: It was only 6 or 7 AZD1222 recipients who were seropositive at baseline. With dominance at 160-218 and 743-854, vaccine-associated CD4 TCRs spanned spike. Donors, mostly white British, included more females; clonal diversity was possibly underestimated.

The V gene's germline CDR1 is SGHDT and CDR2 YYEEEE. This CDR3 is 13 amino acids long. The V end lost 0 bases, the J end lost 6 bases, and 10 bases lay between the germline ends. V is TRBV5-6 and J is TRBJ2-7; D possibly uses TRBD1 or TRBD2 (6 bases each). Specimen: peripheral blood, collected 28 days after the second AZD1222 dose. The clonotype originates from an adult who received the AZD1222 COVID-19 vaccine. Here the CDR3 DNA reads TGTGCCAGCAGCTTGGCCGGGGGCGCCGAGCAGTACTTC. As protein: CASSLAGGAEQYF. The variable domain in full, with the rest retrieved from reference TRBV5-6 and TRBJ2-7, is DAGVTQSPTHLIKTRGQQVTLRCSPKSGHDTVSWYQQALGQGPQFIFQYYEEEERQRGNFPDRFSGHQFPNYSSELNVNALLLGDSALYLCASSLAGGAEQYFGPGTRLTVT.